The present T cell receptor (beta chain) was sequenced within a study of T cells after yellow fever vaccination. The CDR3 covers 17 residues. Germline CDR1 reads MNHEY; CDR2 reads SMNVEV (reference sequence). V was cut by 5 bases and J by 0 bases, with 20 bases left in between. With regard to this clonotype: Its target is not known.

Whole-study findings and limits: After the booster, 96% of CD4 and more than 75% of CD8 primary-response clones were re-detected. Weaker in magnitude, the secondary response showed a faster peak on day 5 versus 15.

TCR cDNA, made by 5'RACE template switching, carried an added universal primer site and UMIs. TCRdb redid the calling of the 5' RACE reads with MiXCR, one entry per CDR3 protein. The sample consists of 250,000 to 350,000 distinct CDR3 sequences, approximately 4% of them appearing once. V and J are TRBV27 and TRBJ2-7; D possibly matches TRBD1 or TRBD2 (5 bases each). This TCR came from a man younger than 35 who received the YFV17D yellow fever vaccine. The sequencing used PBMCs, collected 15 days after the yellow fever booster vaccination. CDR3 sequence: CASSQSYSGTISYEQYF. CDR3 bases: TGTGCCAGCAGTCAATCCTATTCCGGGACGATCTCCTACGAGCAGTACTTC.